This T cell receptor (beta chain) stems from a study of blood T cell repertoires in COVID-19 (TCRdb year 2020). Some background on the complete study: The collaborator samples originated in the United States, Italy and Spain and spanned the acute and convalescent phases of COVID-19. The samples were drawn from the first 160 participants of the ongoing ImmuneRACE study and from 1,254 subjects provided by 6 global collaborators. The material from the prospective study consisted of cDNA or gDNA derived from T cells, B-cell-depleted T cells, or PBMCs. The dataset comprised deeply sampled blood TCRbeta repertoires from subjects exposed to, actively infected with, or recovered from COVID-19. Where HLA class I and class II types were available, the types were taken from metadata supplied by the sample provider, not from assay-based typing. A freely available public database, intended as a resource for researchers studying the immune response to SARS-CoV-2, is where the repertoires were released. Sample metadata almost always included a de-identified subject ID, COVID-19 status, age in years and sex.

Enrolling through a virtual design, the prospective study's participants ranged in age from roughly 18 to 89 years and lived across more than 20 United States geographic areas. In the prospective study, cohorts were assigned on the basis of participant-reported clinical history obtained from a screening survey and a study questionnaire. ImmuneRACE Cohort 3 recovered participants were defined by two consecutive negative NP/OP PCR tests, healthcare professional clearance, or symptom resolution. Each participant in the prospective study had whole blood, serum and a nasopharyngeal or oropharyngeal swab collected by mobile phlebotomists. Additional blood draws and questionnaires over an approximately two-month period could optionally be provided by prospective study participants. Blood samples from the prospective study were shipped frozen or at room temperature prior to DNA extraction. About this clone itself: Its target antigen remains unknown. Base qualities were left out, and no much larger clone turns up one base away.

V drops 0 bases and J drops 4 bases, leaving 2 bases in between. Taken from cysteine to phenylalanine, the CDR3 has 12 residues. Only the CDR3 DNA is retained, 36 bases long and in frame from the first base. From a lookup of the germline V gene (reference sequence), CDR1 and CDR2 are SGHKS and YYEKEE. The immunoSEQ Assay, a bias-controlled multiplex PCR, was used to amplify TCRbeta CDR3 regions from genomic DNA. In the original analysis: Within the assay, amplification of reference gene primers was used to estimate how many nucleated cells each sample contained. To quantify the absolute abundance of each unique TCRbeta CDR3 rearrangement, sequence reads were collapsed and filtered. For each sample, productive Simpson clonality was calculated as the square root of Simpson's diversity index across productive rearrangements. Not all clones reach the TCRdb copy of this immuneACCESS table, which keeps in-frame sequences only. Checked studies attribute under half of the gap to unresolved V genes and leave the rest unexplained. That table furnishes V, J and clone size, whereas the DNA furnished D and trimming. This sample comprises 250,000 to 350,000 clones, about 92% of them detected only once. The ten largest clones capture around 2.5% of the sample.

Study-level results and caveats: The quantity of clinical and demographic metadata differed by source and by participant and was supplied without curation.

This sequence uses TRBV5-5 and TRBJ2-1; confidence is insufficient to name the D gene. The TCR originated in a man aged 55 to 70 who had recovered from COVID-19. Sequencing input: PBMCs or T cells enriched from blood (not recorded which). The sequenced DNA is TGTGCCAGCAGCTTGGCTTACAATGAGCAGTTCTTC. Its translation reads: CASSLAYNEQFF.